This TCR beta chain comes out of a study of T cells in Graves' hyperthyroidism and ophthalmopathy. Researchers amplified the TCR beta CDR3 regions from RNA transcripts. Primed by the HTBI set, a first-round RT-PCR was run on the TCR CDR3. TCRdb fed the multiplex PCR reads into MiXCR, producing one record per CDR3 protein. The sample gives a few hundred thousand distinct CDR3 sequences, 13% to 15% of which show up once; 15% to 20% is in the top ten. This CDR3 contains 13 residues. The V and J ends lost 2 bases and 0 bases respectively, with 6 bases between them. Germline V gives CDR1 GTSNPN, CDR2 SVGIG (reference sequence). Only a few counts were recorded for this clonotype.

Material for sequencing was blood. V is TRBV30 and J is TRBJ2-3; D remains ambiguous. This clonotype originated in a woman younger than 30 with Graves' hyperthyroidism. The CDR3 bases are TGTGCCTGGAGTTCCACTAGCACAGATACGCAGTATTTT. Residues: CAWSSTSTDTQYF.